This passage covers 18 T cell receptor beta chains from one sample sequenced in a study of CD8 T cells in Susac syndrome. After extraction with the RNeasy kit, about 0.45 to 1 ug of the RNA was reverse transcribed using random hexamers. In TCRdb, the immunoSEQ multiplex PCR reads were re-called with MiXCR into one record per CDR3 protein. The sample holds hundreds of thousands of distinct CDR3 sequences, about 94% seen once. Sequencing was carried out using CD4+ T cells from PBMCs. All receptors derive from a human donor with multiple sclerosis.

This rearrangement joins TRBV4-1 to TRBJ1-1; D is uncertain. The CDR3 is 16 amino acids. Per germline, CDR1 MGHRA and CDR2 YSYEKL. With 1 base removed from V and 6 bases from J, the gap between germline ends came to 18 bases. CDR3 loop: CASSQVAGKFVSEAFF. CDR3 nucleotides: TGCGCCAGCAGCCAAGTTGCCGGGAAGTTTGTATCTGAAGCTTTCTTT.

J is TRBJ2-5 and V is TRBV5-1; TRBD2 matches 7 bases. The CDR3 runs 16 residues. The V and J ends lost 1 base and 1 base, in that order; junction bases with no gene match: 7. CDR1 is SGHRS, CDR2 YFSETQ, per germline. The CDR3 region is CASSLRAGGSQETQYF. DNA for the CDR3: TGCGCCAGCAGCTTGAGGGCCGGGGGGAGCCAAGAGACCCAGTACTTC. The full variable domain, in which reference TRBV5-1 and TRBJ2-5 provide the parts outside the CDR3, is KAGVTQTPRYLIKTRGQQVTLSCSPISGHRSVSWYQQTPGQGLQFLFEYFSETQRNKGNFPGRFSGRQFSNSRSEMNVSTLELGDSALYLCASSLRAGGSQETQYFGPGTRLLVL.

The chain joins TRBV6-2 or TRBV6-3 to TRBJ2-1; 10 bases are a match to TRBD2. CDR3 length: 15 residues. Germline V lookup: CDR1 MNHEY, CDR2 SVGEGT. J lost 7 bases, V lost 6 bases, and 9 bases had no gene match. Written as DNA, the CDR3 is TGTGCCAGCAGCCCGGTTAGCGGGAGGTGGAATGAGCAGTTCTTC. This translates into CASSPVSGRWNEQFF.

This chain links TRBV30 with TRBJ2-1, with D perhaps assigned TRBD1 or TRBD2 (6 bases each). The CDR3 is 13 amino acids. In germline, CDR1 is GTSNPN, CDR2 SVGIG (reference sequence). Trimming stripped 2 bases from V and 5 bases from J, with 10 bases between. The CDR3 protein is CAWSRGPNNEQFF. The CDR3 DNA is TGTGCCTGGAGTCGGGGGCCGAACAATGAGCAGTTCTTC. Combining the CDR3 with reference TRBV30 and TRBJ2-1 gives the whole variable domain SQTIHQWPATLVQPVGSPLSLECTVEGTSNPNLYWYRQAAGRGLQLLFYSVGIGQISSEVPQNLSASRPQDRQFILSSKKLLLSDSGFYLCAWSRGPNNEQFFGPGTRLTVL.

This chain links TRBV5-1 with TRBJ2-3; TRBD2 aligns across 9 bases. Per the germline V gene, CDR1 is SGHRS and CDR2 is YFSETQ. The CDR3 covers 17 residues. V was clipped by 0 bases and J by 2 bases; unmatched bases: 7. The CDR3 coding sequence is TGCGCCAGCAGCTTGGGCCTAGCGGGGACCGACACAGATACGCAGTATTTT. Amino acid sequence: CASSLGLAGTDTDTQYF.

The J gene is TRBJ2-5, the V gene TRBV29-1; 8 nucleotides line up with TRBD1. The germline V gene has CDR1 SQVTM and CDR2 ANQGSEA. V shed 4 bases and J 2 bases; nucleotides not matched to a gene: 3. This CDR3 contains 13 residues. The CDR3 is CSVAGGGQETQYF. CDR3 nucleotide sequence: TGCAGCGTTGCAGGGGGCGGGCAAGAGACCCAGTACTTC. The full variable domain, in which reference TRBV29-1 and TRBJ2-5 provide the parts outside the CDR3, is SAVISQKPSRDICQRGTSLTIQCQVDSQVTMMFWYRQQPGQSLTLIATANQGSEATYESGFVIDKFPISRPNLTFSTLTVSNMSPEDSSIYLCSVAGGGQETQYFGPGTRLLVL.

The CDR3: CSVKTSSSTQYF. CDR3 nucleotides: TGCAGTGTCAAGACTTCGAGCAGCACGCAGTATTTT. This chain connects TRBV20-1 to TRBJ2-3, with D unresolved. This CDR3 has 12 amino acids. The germline CDR1 and CDR2 sequences are DFQATT and SNEGSKA (reference sequence). V gave up 7 bases and J gave up 9 bases, with 17 bases separating them.

This clonotype was seen once. The chain couples TRBV19 to TRBJ1-5; 8 bases are a match to TRBD1. Germline loops: CDR1 LNHDA, CDR2 SQIVND (reference sequence). The V gene end was trimmed by 6 bases and the J gene end by 0 bases; junction bases not matched to a gene: 4. The CDR3 totals 15 residues. The CDR3 loop reads CASSRDRRSNQPQHF. CDR3 sequence (DNA): TGTGCCAGTAGCCGGGACAGGCGTAGCAATCAGCCCCAGCATTTT.

The J gene is TRBJ2-5, the V gene TRBV7-3; 11 bases match TRBD2. The CDR3 totals 16 residues. The V segment lost 7 bases and the J segment 2 bases; nucleotides outside the gene matches: 9. In germline, CDR1 is SGHTA, CDR2 FQGTGA. As DNA, the CDR3 is TGTGCCAGCAACGGGGGGACTAGCGGAAAACAAGAGACCCAGTACTTC. Amino acid sequence: CASNGGTSGKQETQYF.

V gene TRBV12-3 or TRBV12-4 combines with J gene TRBJ1-4; D is unclear. This CDR3 is 11 amino acids long. V dropped 3 bases and J dropped 7 bases, with 3 bases sitting between them. The CDR3 DNA sequence: TGTGCCAGCAGTTTGCTTGAAAAACTGTTTTTT. This translates into CASSLLEKLFF.

This clonotype was recorded once. The chain has TRBV5-1 and TRBJ1-5, with D possibly TRBD1 on 5 matching bases. The germline gives CDR1 SGHRS, CDR2 YFSETQ. V was trimmed by 2 bases and J by 4 bases, leaving 13 bases between them. This CDR3 contains 15 residues. The CDR3 loop reads CASSFMGTENQPQHF. The CDR3 DNA reads as TGCGCCAGCAGCTTTATGGGGACGGAAAATCAGCCCCAGCATTTT.

V and J are TRBV19 and TRBJ2-1, with D tentatively TRBD2 (5 bases). From germline, CDR1 is LNHDA and CDR2 SQIVND (reference sequence). Deletions cut 5 bases from V and 7 bases from J, with 12 bases between. This CDR3 spans 13 amino acids. CDR3 sequence reads: CASSPGNWNEQFF. CDR3 DNA: TGTGCCAGTAGTCCGGGAAACTGGAATGAGCAGTTCTTC.

This chain connects TRBV12-3 or TRBV12-4 to TRBJ1-1; D uncertain. The V end lost 6 bases, the J end lost 1 base, and 3 bases lay between the germline ends. This CDR3 is built from 11 residues. Here the CDR3 DNA reads TGTGCCAGCAGACCGAACACTGAAGCTTTCTTT. Its protein product is CASRPNTEAFF.

The chain uses TRBV7-2 and TRBJ2-7; tentatively, D is TRBD1 (6 bases). CDR1 is SGHTA and CDR2 is FQGNSA in the germline V gene. V shed 5 bases and J shed 2 bases, with 13 bases lying between them. The CDR3 covers 14 residues. The DNA for the CDR3 is TGTGCCAGCAGCAGCACACAGGGACCCTACGAGCAGTACGTC. Residues: CASSSTQGPYEQYV.

This chain joins TRBV28 and TRBJ2-7; possible D gene TRBD2, 5 bases. The CDR3 length is 14 residues. Trimming pared 3 bases from V and 9 bases from J, leaving 18 bases between. Germline V lookup: CDR1 MDHEN, CDR2 SYDVKM. CDR3 bases: TGTGCCAGCAGTTTGGAGGCAGGCCATGAAGGGCAGTACTTC. This codes for CASSLEAGHEGQYF. Full variable domain (outside the CDR3, taken from reference TRBV28 and TRBJ2-7): DVKVTQSSRYLVKRTGEKVFLECVQDMDHENMFWYRQDPGLGLRLIYFSYDVKMKEKGDIPEGYSVSREKKERFSLILESASTNQTSMYLCASSLEAGHEGQYFGPGTRLTVT.

V gene TRBV10-3 combines with J gene TRBJ2-7, with D tentatively TRBD1 or TRBD2 (5 bases each). This CDR3 is 14 amino acids long. V was trimmed by 0 bases and J by 2 bases, leaving 8 bases between them. Germline values: CDR1 ENHRY, CDR2 SYGVKD. The CDR3 is CAISESLGPYEQYF. The CDR3 DNA sequence: TGTGCCATCAGTGAGTCATTGGGACCCTACGAGCAGTACTTC.

The chain recombines TRBV3-1 with TRBJ1-1; TRBD1 agrees at 7 bases. Germline values: CDR1 LGHDT, CDR2 YNNKEL (reference sequence). This CDR3 has 16 amino acids. The junction had 11 bases not matched to a gene; V was cut back by 3 bases and J by 4 bases. The CDR3 protein is CASSQTTTGWATEAFF. CDR3 nucleotides: TGTGCCAGCAGCCAGACAACGACAGGGTGGGCCACTGAAGCTTTCTTT.

This chain connects TRBV2 to TRBJ2-3; D uncertain. Germline V gene lookup returns CDR1 SNHLY and CDR2 FYNNEI. The CDR3 has 12 amino acids. V lost 8 bases, J lost 6 bases, and 12 bases lay in between. The CDR3 sequence: CASSKESDTQYF. CDR3 sequence (DNA): TGTGCCAGCTCGAAGGAGTCCGATACGCAGTATTTT.